Below are 11 T cell receptor beta chains sequenced from a single sample in a study of shared clonotypes between healthy human individuals. Data came from immunoSEQ multiplex PCR; TCRdb stores just in-frame clones and leaves some out. Of 1,500,000 or so clones in the sample, approximately 97% were seen once. Sequencing used naive CD4+ T cells sorted from blood. Subset reported: CD45RA+ positively selected. Receptors originate from a man aged 25-45 years in good health.

The chain recombines TRBV5-4 with TRBJ2-5; 12 positions match TRBD2. Germline assignment: CDR1 SGHNT and CDR2 YYREEE (reference sequence). Trimming removed 0 bases from V and 7 bases from J; junction bases left unmatched: 7. This CDR3 has 16 amino acids. CDR3 coding DNA: TGTGCCAGCAGCTTGGGACTAGCGGGAGAAGGCGGGACCCAGTACTTC. Protein: CASSLGLAGEGGTQYF.

The chain carries TRBV28 and TRBJ2-7, with 16 bases identical to TRBD2. The length of the CDR3 is 18 residues. Germline trimming cut 7 bases from V and 6 bases from J; bases unmatched to any gene: 15. The V gene's germline CDR1 is MDHEN and CDR2 SYDVKM. The CDR3, as DNA: TGTGCCAGCAAAGGATCCGGGACTAGCGGGAGGGCCAGGGGCGAGCAGTACTTC. Its protein is CASKGSGTSGRARGEQYF.

The chain recombines TRBV5-1 with TRBJ2-6; 7 nucleotides match TRBD2. V shed 0 bases and J 2 bases; nucleotides not matched to a gene: 8. CDR1 SGHRS and CDR2 YFSETQ come from the germline V gene. The CDR3 totals 18 residues. The CDR3 is CASSLADGGGAGANVLTF. Written as DNA, the CDR3 is TGCGCCAGCAGCTTGGCCGACGGGGGAGGGGCTGGGGCCAACGTCCTGACTTTC. Complete variable domain (other parts from reference TRBV5-1 and TRBJ2-6): KAGVTQTPRYLIKTRGQQVTLSCSPISGHRSVSWYQQTPGQGLQFLFEYFSETQRNKGNFPGRFSGRQFSNSRSEMNVSTLELGDSALYLCASSLADGGGAGANVLTFGAGSRLTVL.

This clone was detected once. This chain joins TRBV2 and TRBJ2-4, with D possibly TRBD2 on 5 matching bases. Trimming removed 6 bases at V and 2 bases at J, with 17 bases between. The germline V gene encodes CDR1 SNHLY and CDR2 FYNNEI. CDR3 size: 16 residues. CDR3 region: CASRLRVAETKNIQYF. The DNA of the CDR3 is TGTGCCAGCAGGCTGCGGGTGGCGGAGACCAAAAACATTCAGTACTTC.

The chain carries TRBV19 and TRBJ1-2; D ambiguous. CDR3 length: 13 residues. Germline loops: CDR1 LNHDA, CDR2 SQIVND (reference sequence). V was pared by 5 bases and J by 3 bases, with 10 bases between. The CDR3 bases are TGTGCCAGTAGTTTAGCGGCTCACTATGGCTACACCTTC. Translation: CASSLAAHYGYTF.

This chain links TRBV5-6 with TRBJ2-7; 7 nucleotides agree with TRBD1. In germline, CDR1 is SGHDT, CDR2 YYEEEE. The CDR3 consists of 15 residues. V shed 0 bases, J shed 2 bases, and the junction held 5 bases outside the gene matches. The CDR3 loop reads CASSLVRQGAYEQYF. The CDR3, as DNA: TGTGCCAGCAGCTTGGTGAGACAGGGAGCCTACGAGCAGTACTTC.

A single count supports this clone. The chain combines TRBV7-9 with TRBJ2-1, with a tentative D call TRBD2 (5 bases). CDR3 length: 10 amino acids. Germline V gene sequence: CDR1 SEHNR, CDR2 FQNEAQ (reference sequence). CDR3 coding DNA: TGTGCTGGAGGTACGAATGAGCAGTTCTTC. Translation: CAGGTNEQFF.

This rearrangement joins TRBV10-2 to TRBJ2-1; 12 bases align to TRBD2. Trimming cost V 8 bases and J 8 bases; bases outside gene matches: 7. There are 14 residues in the CDR3. CDR1 and CDR2 from the germline V gene are WSHSY and SAAADI. The CDR3 DNA is TGCGCCAGCGTTGGACTAGCGGGAATCGATGAGCAGTTCTTC. This sequence encodes CASVGLAGIDEQFF.

The rearrangement uses TRBV5-6 and TRBJ2-1, with a possible D match to TRBD2 (6 bases). The CDR3 extends over 15 amino acids. V was pared by 7 bases and J by 4 bases, with 18 bases between. Germline assignment: CDR1 SGHDT and CDR2 YYEEEE. Here the CDR3 reads CASSPPAGTYNEQFF. CDR3 in DNA: TGTGCCAGCTCCCCCCCGGCAGGGACTTACAATGAGCAGTTCTTC.

This clone was counted a few times. This rearrangement joins TRBV6-5 to TRBJ1-1; the D is unclear. The germline gives CDR1 MNHEY, CDR2 SVGAGI. V lost 2 bases to trimming and J lost 2 bases, with 9 bases between them. This CDR3 is 14 amino acids long. This CDR3 is CASSYIESNTEAFF. The CDR3 nucleotides are TGTGCCAGCAGTTACATTGAGTCCAACACTGAAGCTTTCTTT.

The CDR3 sequence is CASSRSGTQYNEQFF. CDR3 nucleotides: TGTGCCAGCAGCCGTAGCGGCACACAATACAATGAGCAGTTCTTC. The chain carries TRBV6-5 and TRBJ2-1; possibly TRBD2 for D (6 bases). Trimming left V 6 bases short and J 4 bases short, with 16 bases between. The CDR3 has 15 residues. The V gene's germline CDR1 is MNHEY and CDR2 SVGAGI.